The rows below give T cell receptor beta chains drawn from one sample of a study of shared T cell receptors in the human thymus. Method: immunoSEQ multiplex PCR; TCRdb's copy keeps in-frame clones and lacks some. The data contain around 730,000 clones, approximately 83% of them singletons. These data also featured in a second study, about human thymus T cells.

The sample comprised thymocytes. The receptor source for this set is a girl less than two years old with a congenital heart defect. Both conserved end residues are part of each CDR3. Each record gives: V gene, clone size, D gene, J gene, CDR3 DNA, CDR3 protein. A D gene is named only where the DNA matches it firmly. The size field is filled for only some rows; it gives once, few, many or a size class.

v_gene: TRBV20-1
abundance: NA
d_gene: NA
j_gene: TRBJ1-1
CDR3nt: TGCAGTGCTACCAGTAAGGCTTTCTTT
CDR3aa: CSATSKAFF

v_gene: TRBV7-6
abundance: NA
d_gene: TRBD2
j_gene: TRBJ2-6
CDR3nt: TGTGCCAGCAGCTTAGGGGCTCGGCTAGCGGCGGGCTCTGGGGCCAACGTCCTGACTTTC
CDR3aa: CASSLGARLAAGSGANVLTF

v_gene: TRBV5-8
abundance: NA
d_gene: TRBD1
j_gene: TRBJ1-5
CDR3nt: TGTGCCAGCAGCTCGGTAGGCACGACAGGGGTGCCCAATCAGCCCCAGCATTTT
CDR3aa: CASSSVGTTGVPNQPQHF

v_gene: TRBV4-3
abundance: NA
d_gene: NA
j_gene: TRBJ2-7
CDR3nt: TGCGCCAGCAGCCAAGAAAGGGGGTCTATAAACCCCTCCTACGAGCAGTACTTC
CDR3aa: CASSQERGSINPSYEQYF

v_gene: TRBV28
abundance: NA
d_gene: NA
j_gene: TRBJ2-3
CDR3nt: TGTGCCAGCAGCAGGGGGGGCACAGATACGCAGTATTTT
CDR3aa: CASSRGGTDTQYF

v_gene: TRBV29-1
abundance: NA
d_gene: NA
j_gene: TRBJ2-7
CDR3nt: TGCAGCGTTGAAGATCTGGGGGGGCAGTACTTC
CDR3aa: CSVEDLGGQYF

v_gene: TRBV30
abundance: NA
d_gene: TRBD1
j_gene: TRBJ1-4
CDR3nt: TGTGCCTGGAGTATCACCTGGACAGGTTCGGGGAAACTGTTTTTT
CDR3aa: CAWSITWTGSGKLFF

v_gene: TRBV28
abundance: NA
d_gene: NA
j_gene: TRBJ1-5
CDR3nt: TGTGCCAGCAGTTTAGGGGGGTTCAGGGCCGATAGCAATCAGCCCCAGCATTTT
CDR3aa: CASSLGGFRADSNQPQHF

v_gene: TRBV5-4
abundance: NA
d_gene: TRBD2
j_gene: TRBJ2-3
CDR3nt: TGTGCCAGCAGGAGCGGGGGCGGGGTAACAGATACGCAGTATTTT
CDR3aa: CASRSGGGVTDTQYF

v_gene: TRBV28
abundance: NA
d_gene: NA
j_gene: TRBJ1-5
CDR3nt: TGTGCCAGCCGGGGTAGCAATCAGCCCCAGCATTTT
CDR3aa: CASRGSNQPQHF

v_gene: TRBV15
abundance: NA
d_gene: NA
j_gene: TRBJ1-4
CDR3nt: TGTGCCACCAGCAGTTACAGGGAATATAATGAAAAACTGTTTTTT
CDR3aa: CATSSYREYNEKLFF

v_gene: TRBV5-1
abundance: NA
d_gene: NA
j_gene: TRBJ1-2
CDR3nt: TGCGCCAGCAGCTTGGGAACAGGGTGGGCTAACTATGGCTACACCTTC
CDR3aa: CASSLGTGWANYGYTF

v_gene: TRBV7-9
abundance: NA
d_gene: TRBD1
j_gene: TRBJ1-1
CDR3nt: TGTGCCAGCAGCCGAACAAGACAGGGGATGAACACTGAAGCTTTCTTT
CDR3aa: CASSRTRQGMNTEAFF

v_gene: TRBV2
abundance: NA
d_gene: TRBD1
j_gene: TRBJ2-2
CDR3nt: TGTGCCAGCATGTTTGGACAGGAAGTTCCCGGGGAGCTGTTTTTT
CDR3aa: CASMFGQEVPGELFF

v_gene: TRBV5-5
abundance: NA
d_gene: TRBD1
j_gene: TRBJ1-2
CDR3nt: TGTGCCAGCCTTCTCAACCCGGGACAGGCCGAAGCTAACTATGGCTACACCTTC
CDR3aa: CASLLNPGQAEANYGYTF

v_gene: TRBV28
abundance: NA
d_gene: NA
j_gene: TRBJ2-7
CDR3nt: TGTGCCAGCAGTTCCAACCCCCTTGGACCGCGGGGAGAGCAGTACTTC
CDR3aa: CASSSNPLGPRGEQYF

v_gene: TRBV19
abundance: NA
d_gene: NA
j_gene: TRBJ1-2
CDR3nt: TGTGCCAGTAGTATATTAGGGGCAGCAGCTAACTATGGCTACACCTTC
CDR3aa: CASSILGAAANYGYTF

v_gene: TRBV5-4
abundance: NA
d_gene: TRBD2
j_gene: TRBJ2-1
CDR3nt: TGTGCCAGCAGCGAAGGGACTAGCGTAGCCTACAATGAGCAGTTCTTC
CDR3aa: CASSEGTSVAYNEQFF

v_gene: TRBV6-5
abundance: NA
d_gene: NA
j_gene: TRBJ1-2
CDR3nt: TGTGCCAGCAGGGAACGGAGTCTCTATGGCTACACCTTC
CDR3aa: CASRERSLYGYTF

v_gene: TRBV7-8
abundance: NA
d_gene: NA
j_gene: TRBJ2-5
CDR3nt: TGTGCCAGCAGCTTTACAGGGAGTAGAGAGACCCAGTACTTC
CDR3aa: CASSFTGSRETQYF

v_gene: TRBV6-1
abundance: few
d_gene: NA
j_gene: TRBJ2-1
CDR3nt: TGTGCCAGCAGTGAAGGAGGGAGATTAGGGAATGAGCAGTTCTTC
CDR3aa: CASSEGGRLGNEQFF

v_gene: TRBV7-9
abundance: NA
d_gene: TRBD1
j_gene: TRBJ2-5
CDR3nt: TGTGCCAGCAGCGCCAGACAGGGAGTACAAGAGACCCAGTACTTC
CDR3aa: CASSARQGVQETQYF

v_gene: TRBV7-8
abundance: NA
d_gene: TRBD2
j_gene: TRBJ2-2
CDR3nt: TGTGCCAGCAGCTTACAGATAGCGGGGGGCCAGAACACCGGGGAGCTGTTTTTT
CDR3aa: CASSLQIAGGQNTGELFF

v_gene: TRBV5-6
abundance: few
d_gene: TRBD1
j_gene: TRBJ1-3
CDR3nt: TGTGCCAGCAGTTCGGGACAGGGTGTTAGAAACACCATATATTTT
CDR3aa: CASSSGQGVRNTIYF

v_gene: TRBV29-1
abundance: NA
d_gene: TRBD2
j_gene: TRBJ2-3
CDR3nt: TGCAGCGTTGAAAGTCGGCGGGGGGGCCGAGGAGTTCAGACAGATACGCAGTATTTT
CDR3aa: CSVESRRGGRGVQTDTQYF

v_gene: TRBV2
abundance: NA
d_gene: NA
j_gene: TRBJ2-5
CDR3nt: TGTGCCAGCAGACTGTCGGCCCAGTACTTC
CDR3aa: CASRLSAQYF

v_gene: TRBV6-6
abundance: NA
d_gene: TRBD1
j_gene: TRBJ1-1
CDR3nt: TGTGCCAGCAGTTACTCCAGACAGGGTCTATCTGAAGCTTTCTTT
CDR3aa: CASSYSRQGLSEAFF

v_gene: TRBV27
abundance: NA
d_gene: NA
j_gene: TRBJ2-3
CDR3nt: TGTGCCAGCAGTTTAGCTAGTCCTGGAGATACGCAGTATTTT
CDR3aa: CASSLASPGDTQYF

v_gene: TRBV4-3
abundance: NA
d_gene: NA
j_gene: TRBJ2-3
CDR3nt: TGCGCCAGCAGCCAAGATGGCCCGCTGGCGGGGTCCCCAGATACGCAGTATTTT
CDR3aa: CASSQDGPLAGSPDTQYF

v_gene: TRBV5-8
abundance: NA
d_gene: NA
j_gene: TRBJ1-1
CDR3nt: TGTGCCAGCAGCCAACCGACAGGTGGAACTGAAGCTTTCTTT
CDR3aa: CASSQPTGGTEAFF

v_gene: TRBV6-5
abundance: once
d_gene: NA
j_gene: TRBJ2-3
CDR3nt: TGTGCCAGCAGTTACTCCGTGGAGGGTGCGCAGTATTTT
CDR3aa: CASSYSVEGAQYF

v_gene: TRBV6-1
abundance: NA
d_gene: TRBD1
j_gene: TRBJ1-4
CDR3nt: TGTGCCAGCAGAGCGGGACAGGAGAATGAAAAACTGTTTTTT
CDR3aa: CASRAGQENEKLFF